The clone carrying this TCR beta chain was detected ten times or more. Its antigen remains unidentified. The record originates from a study of response to subunit inactivated influenza vaccine. Study-level points and caveats: Authors suggested each seasonal influenza vaccination recruits few new T cells.

TCRdb ran MiXCR on the RT-PCR reads and lists one entry per CDR3 protein. The sample contains under 750,000 distinct CDR3 sequences, 10% to 15% of which appear only once. The clonotype was recovered from a man aged 45-60 years who received an inactivated influenza vaccine. The specimen was PBMCs from blood, collected on the day of vaccination.

CDR3 bases: TGTGCCAGCAGCCGTTTAAGTTGGGGATCTAATGAAAAACTGTTTTTT. It specifies CASSRLSWGSNEKLFF. V usage is TRBV12-3 or TRBV12-4 and J usage is TRBJ1-4; D is ambiguous. V lost 6 bases, J lost 3 bases, and 17 bases lay in between. The CDR3 spans 16 residues.